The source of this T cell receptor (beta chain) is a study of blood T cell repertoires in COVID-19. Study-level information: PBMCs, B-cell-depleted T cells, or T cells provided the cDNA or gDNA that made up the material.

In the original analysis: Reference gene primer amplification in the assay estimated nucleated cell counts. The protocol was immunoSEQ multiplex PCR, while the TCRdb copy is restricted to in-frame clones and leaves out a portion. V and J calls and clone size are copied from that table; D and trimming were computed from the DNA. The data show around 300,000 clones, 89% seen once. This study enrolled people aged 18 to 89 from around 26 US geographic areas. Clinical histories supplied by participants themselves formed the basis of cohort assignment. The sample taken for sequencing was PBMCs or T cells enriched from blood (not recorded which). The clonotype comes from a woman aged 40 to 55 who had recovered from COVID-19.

CDR3 amino acids: CASSLGDRGGTEAFF. The CDR3 nucleotides are TGTGCCAGCAGCTTAGGGGACAGGGGCGGCACTGAAGCTTTCTTT. V usage is TRBV7-8 and J usage is TRBJ1-1, with 10 bases matching TRBD1. The CDR3 length is 15 residues. The germline CDR1 and CDR2 sequences are SGHVS and FQNEAQ. Trimming removed 1 base from V and 4 bases from J; junction bases left unmatched: 3. The full variable domain, rest sourced from reference TRBV7-8 and TRBJ1-1, is GAGVSQSPRYKVAKRGQDVALRCDPISGHVSLFWYQQALGQGPEFLTYFQNEAQLDKSGLPSDRFFAERPEGSVSTLKIQRTQQEDSAVYLCASSLGDRGGTEAFFGQGTRLTVV.